These 13 T cell receptor beta chains came from one sample sequenced in a study of cytomegalovirus exposure and HLA in healthy donors. Amplification used 60 Vbeta primers and 13 Jbeta primers. Libraries were prepared by immunoSEQ multiplex PCR; TCRdb keeps only in-frame clonotypes and omits some of them. This sample yields more than 70,000 clones, of which roughly three quarters are seen a single time; roughly 3% belongs to the top ten. The sequenced sample consisted of PBMCs. Source of these receptors: a man aged 35 to 55 in good health and CMV-seronegative.

This chain joins TRBV5-1 and TRBJ2-2; D might be TRBD2 (7 bases). The CDR3 spans 16 residues. Germline assignment: CDR1 SGHRS and CDR2 YFSETQ. Trimming removed 4 bases at V and 5 bases at J, with 18 bases between. This CDR3 is CASSPGGGGATGELFF. In DNA form, the CDR3 reads TGCGCCAGCAGCCCGGGGGGCGGGGGCGCAACCGGGGAGCTGTTTTTT. The full variable domain, its missing parts supplied by reference TRBV5-1 and TRBJ2-2, is KAGVTQTPRYLIKTRGQQVTLSCSPISGHRSVSWYQQTPGQGLQFLFEYFSETQRNKGNFPGRFSGRQFSNSRSEMNVSTLELGDSALYLCASSPGGGGATGELFFGEGSRLTVL.

The V gene is TRBV7-9, the J gene TRBJ2-7; D is uncertain. The CDR3 is made up of 11 amino acids. Trimming cost V 6 bases and J 2 bases, with 5 bases left between them. From germline, CDR1 is SEHNR and CDR2 FQNEAQ (reference sequence). This CDR3 is CASSNTYEQYF. The CDR3 DNA reads as TGTGCCAGCAGTAACACCTACGAGCAGTACTTC.

The chain employs TRBV7-6 and TRBJ1-1, with a possible D match to TRBD1 (5 bases). CDR1 and CDR2 from the germline V gene are SGHVS and FNYEAQ. The V end lost 1 base, the J end lost 4 bases, and 10 bases lay between the germline ends. The CDR3 covers 14 residues. CDR3 sequence reads: CASSLDTQGTEAFF. CDR3 coding DNA: TGTGCCAGCAGCTTAGACACCCAGGGCACTGAAGCTTTCTTT.

V usage is TRBV7-9 and J usage is TRBJ1-4, with TRBD1 identical over 7 bases. The CDR3 is 18 amino acids. Germline V gene lookup returns CDR1 SEHNR and CDR2 FQNEAQ (reference sequence). The junction had 13 bases not matched to a gene; V was cut back by 3 bases and J by 3 bases. CDR3 DNA: TGTGCCAGCAGCTTCGGACCGGGACAGAAGACAGCTAATGAAAAACTGTTTTTT. Translated: CASSFGPGQKTANEKLFF.

This CDR3 is CASRMTGGGQPQHF. DNA of the CDR3: TGTGCCAGCAGAATGACAGGGGGTGGACAGCCCCAGCATTTT. V gene TRBV28 combines with J gene TRBJ1-5; 9 nucleotides agree with TRBD1. J was trimmed by 7 bases and V by 6 bases; bases with no gene match: 7. The germline gives CDR1 MDHEN, CDR2 SYDVKM. This CDR3 contains 14 residues.

J is TRBJ2-5 and V is TRBV7-9; 7 positions match TRBD2. Gene TRBJ2-7 matches the end of the DNA better, so the J call may be wrong. The germline gives CDR1 SEHNR, CDR2 FQNEAQ (reference sequence). CDR3 length: 13 residues. DNA of the CDR3: TGTGCCAGCAGCTCACCTAGCGGCTACGAGCAGTACTTC. Translation: CASSSPSGYEQYF.

The chain combines TRBV4-1 with TRBJ1-6; D is undetermined. Trimming removed 3 bases from V and 8 bases from J, with 14 bases in between. The CDR3 covers 15 residues. Germline V gene data show CDR1 as MGHRA and CDR2 as YSYEKL. This CDR3 is CASSHPSGSYSPLHF. The CDR3, as DNA: TGCGCCAGCAGCCATCCCTCGGGGAGTTATTCACCCCTCCACTTT.

The rearrangement joins TRBV9 to TRBJ1-6; D unresolved. Germline V gives CDR1 SGDLS, CDR2 YYNGEE. This CDR3 region has 16 residues. V lost 2 bases and J lost 10, with 19 bases in between. In nucleotides, the CDR3 is TGTGCCAGCAGCGTCGAACGGGTTCCCTTTGGATCACCCCTCCACTTT. Translation gives CASSVERVPFGSPLHF.

A few counts support this clone. The chain couples TRBV7-2 to TRBJ1-1; D gene unclear. V was cut by 2 bases and J by 7 bases, with 11 bases left in between. Germline values: CDR1 SGHTA, CDR2 FQGNSA. This CDR3 spans 13 amino acids. The CDR3 sequence: CASSLTGRGEAFF. The DNA of the CDR3 is TGTGCCAGCAGCTTAACGGGGAGAGGTGAAGCTTTCTTT.

The gene calls are TRBV21-1 and TRBJ2-7; TRBD2, as called in the table, went unchecked against the DNA. TRBV21-1 is a pseudogene locus. The CDR3 contains 13 residues. CDR3 region: CASSQYNSGWQYF. In DNA, the CDR3 is TGTGCCAGCAGCCAATACAACAGCGGTTGGCAGTACTTC.

Concerning this clone: The junction differs from germline at one of its ends, possibly a read error. The chain is built from TRBV6-1 and TRBJ2-1, with 11 bases aligning to TRBD2. Germline-derived CDR1 and CDR2 are MNHNS and SASEGT. The CDR3 spans 15 residues. CDR3 sequence: CASTELAGENNEQFF. The DNA for the CDR3 is TGTGCCAGCACTGAACTAGCGGGGGAGAACAATGAGCAGTTCTTC.

The chain links TRBV6-5 to TRBJ1-2, with 8 bases lining up with TRBD1. CDR1 is MNHEY, CDR2 SVGAGI, per germline. The CDR3 spans 14 residues. Trimming took 5 bases from V and 4 from J; bases not matched to a gene: 6. The CDR3 DNA sequence: TGTGCCAGCAGTGGGACAGGCTTTGCCTATGGCTACACCTTC. Encoded protein: CASSGTGFAYGYTF.

The chain uses TRBV4-1 and TRBJ1-3, with D possibly being TRBD1 (5 bases). The V end lost 1 base, the J end lost 0 bases, and 10 bases lay between the germline ends. Germline-derived CDR1 and CDR2 are MGHRA and YSYEKL. The CDR3 extends over 16 amino acids. The CDR3 sequence is CASSQGPGISGNTIYF. The CDR3 region has the DNA TGCGCCAGCAGCCAAGGTCCAGGGATCTCTGGAAACACCATATATTTT.